This T cell receptor beta chain was recorded in a study of graft-versus-host responses after intestinal transplantation. Points from the study as a whole: Recipient marrow harbored GvH clones, some of which surfaced first in ileum or blood.

The authors seeded 200,000 CFSE-labeled responder cells together with 200,000 irradiated stimulator cells tagged with violet dye. Assay: immunoSEQ multiplex PCR; the TCRdb copy retains only in-frame clones and omits some. Of over 1,500 clones in the sample, more than 30% were seen once. The V and J ends lost 3 bases and 2 bases, in that order; junction bases with no gene match: 20. The V gene's germline CDR1 is SGDLS and CDR2 YYNGEE. This CDR3 region has 22 residues. This material consisted of alloreactive CD8+ T cells from a mixed lymphocyte reaction culture, taken before transplantation. The subset denotes: CFSE-low proliferating T cells sorted from roughly six-day pre-transplant mixed lymphocyte reaction (GvH or HvG direction). The chain employs TRBV9 and TRBJ2-6; TRBD2 aligns across 10 bases. The receptor comes from a human patient who was an organ donor for intestinal transplantation. The CDR3 reads CASSATTLPIQAGGPGANVLTF. CDR3 in DNA: TGTGCCAGCAGCGCCACGACCCTGCCCATTCAAGCGGGGGGGCCTGGGGCCAACGTCCTGACTTTC.